This passage covers 22 T cell receptor beta chains from one sample sequenced in a study of shared clonotypes between healthy human individuals. Some clones are missing from TCRdb's copy, which holds only in-frame ones; the method was immunoSEQ multiplex PCR. The sample yields fewer than 600,000 clones, 70% to 80% seen once. Sequencing used PBMCs. These receptors all come from a woman in her forties in good health. Some clones in this sample may be carry-over from other donors' samples.

The chain couples TRBV7-2 to TRBJ2-4; D perhaps matches TRBD2 (6 bases). This CDR3 has 12 residues. Trimming shortened V by 3 bases and J by 16 bases, and 16 bases separated the two germline ends. Germline loops: CDR1 SGHTA, CDR2 FQGNSA. CDR3 sequence: CASSFLTGVQYF. As DNA, the CDR3 is TGTGCCAGCAGCTTTCTGACGGGAGTCCAATACTTC.

This chain links TRBV4-1 with TRBJ2-1; 9 bases line up with TRBD1. The CDR3 totals 16 residues. Germline loops: CDR1 MGHRA, CDR2 YSYEKL. Trimming cost V 5 bases and J 1 base; bases outside gene matches: 6. The CDR3 sequence is CASSSGQGSSYNEQFF. In DNA form, the CDR3 reads TGCGCCAGCAGCTCGGGACAGGGTTCGTCCTACAATGAGCAGTTCTTC.

This clone appeared a few times. The V and J genes are TRBV7-9 and TRBJ1-2; D gene ambiguous. The CDR3 sequence is 14 residues long. Trimming stripped 1 base from V and 3 bases from J, with 9 bases between. Germline values: CDR1 SEHNR, CDR2 FQNEAQ (reference sequence). The CDR3 sequence: CASSLGGGYYGYTF. The DNA for the CDR3 is TGTGCCAGCAGCTTAGGTGGTGGGTACTATGGCTACACCTTC. Using reference TRBV7-9 and TRBJ1-2 for the parts outside the CDR3, the full variable domain is DTGVSQNPRHKITKRGQNVTFRCDPISEHNRLYWYRQTLGQGPEFLTYFQNEAQLEKSRLLSDRFSAERPKGSFSTLEIQRTEQGDSAMYLCASSLGGGYYGYTFGSGTRLTVV.

The J gene is TRBJ2-3, the V gene TRBV19; 10 positions match TRBD2. Germline CDR1 LNHDA, CDR2 SQIVND (reference sequence). The ends lost 6 bases at V and 1 base at J; junction bases unmatched: 7. The CDR3 sequence is 16 residues long. This chain's CDR3 is CASRRLAGIGTDTQYF. DNA for the CDR3: TGTGCCAGTAGACGACTAGCGGGCATCGGCACAGATACGCAGTATTTT.

V and J are TRBV30 and TRBJ1-2, with no clear D. The germline V gene encodes CDR1 GTSNPN and CDR2 SVGIG (reference sequence). Trimming took off 1 base at V and 4 bases at J, with 10 bases between the two ends. The CDR3 loop spans 13 amino acids. The CDR3, as DNA: TGTGCCTGGAGTGGAGGCAGGACCTATGGCTACACCTTC. As protein: CAWSGGRTYGYTF. The full variable domain, its missing parts supplied by reference TRBV30 and TRBJ1-2, is SQTIHQWPATLVQPVGSPLSLECTVEGTSNPNLYWYRQAAGRGLQLLFYSVGIGQISSEVPQNLSASRPQDRQFILSSKKLLLSDSGFYLCAWSGGRTYGYTFGSGTRLTVV.

The V gene is TRBV10-1, the J gene TRBJ2-1; 13 bases fit TRBD2. V shed 3 bases and J 9 bases; nucleotides not matched to a gene: 8. This CDR3 has 16 amino acids. The germline V gene has CDR1 WNHNN and CDR2 SYGVQD (reference sequence). CDR3 in amino acids: CASSDLGLAGVAEQFF. The CDR3 bases are TGCGCCAGCAGTGACCTAGGACTAGCGGGAGTGGCTGAGCAGTTCTTC.

This clone showed up just a few times. This rearrangement joins TRBV7-9 to TRBJ2-5; 8 bases align to TRBD1. Germline CDR1 reads SEHNR; CDR2 reads FQNEAQ (reference sequence). The V and J ends lost 5 bases and 5 bases, in that order; junction bases with no gene match: 19. This CDR3 is 18 amino acids long. DNA for the CDR3: TGTGCCAGCAGCCTACACAGAGGGACAGGAATCCCCGGGGAGACCCAGTACTTC. It encodes CASSLHRGTGIPGETQYF.

The V call is TRBV27, the J call TRBJ1-2; D call uncertain. CDR3 length: 14 amino acids. V lost 5 bases and J 0 bases, leaving 10 bases between the germline ends. CDR1 and CDR2 from the germline V gene are MNHEY and SMNVEV (reference sequence). CDR3 region: CASSPRTANYGYTF. The DNA of the CDR3 is TGTGCCAGCAGTCCTAGGACGGCTAACTATGGCTACACCTTC.

The rearrangement uses TRBV2 and TRBJ1-1; the D gene is possibly TRBD1 (5 bases). The CDR3 runs to 17 residues. Germline loops: CDR1 SNHLY, CDR2 FYNNEI. V lost 3 bases, J lost 4 bases, and 21 bases lay in between. CDR3 protein: CASSDKGVPLRGTEAFF. In DNA, the CDR3 is TGTGCCAGCAGTGATAAAGGGGTCCCTTTACGGGGCACTGAAGCTTTCTTT.

The chain uses TRBV11-2 and TRBJ2-7, with D possibly TRBD1 on 6 matching bases. This CDR3 has 13 amino acids. The germline V gene encodes CDR1 SGHAT and CDR2 FQNNGV. V lost 5 bases and J 3 bases, leaving 11 bases between the germline ends. CDR3 residues: CASSVQQGYEQYF. The DNA for the CDR3 is TGTGCCAGCAGCGTCCAACAGGGCTACGAGCAGTACTTC.

This chain links TRBV5-1 with TRBJ2-7, with unresolved D. V lost 0 bases to trimming and J lost 0 bases, with 13 bases between them. CDR3 size: 16 residues. Germline V gene lookup returns CDR1 SGHRS and CDR2 YFSETQ. CDR3: CASSLAVAGPSYEQYF. The CDR3 DNA reads as TGCGCCAGCAGCTTGGCCGTGGCAGGTCCCTCCTACGAGCAGTACTTC.

J is TRBJ2-2 and V is TRBV9, with TRBD1 identical over 9 bases. Unmatched junction bases numbered 11, after V lost 4 bases and J lost 7 bases. There are 16 residues in the CDR3. Germline loops: CDR1 SGDLS, CDR2 YYNGEE. CDR3 bases: TGTGCCAGCAGCACAACAGGGGGCGTATTTGGCGGGGAGCTGTTTTTT. Protein product: CASSTTGGVFGGELFF.

The chain employs TRBV4-1 and TRBJ2-2, with 14 positions matching TRBD2. This CDR3 comprises 18 residues. Per germline, CDR1 MGHRA and CDR2 YSYEKL. V lost 1 base, J lost 4 bases, and 5 bases stayed unmatched. The CDR3: CASSQGLAGGPGTGELFF. The CDR3 coding sequence is TGCGCCAGCAGCCAAGGACTAGCGGGAGGGCCGGGCACCGGGGAGCTGTTTTTT.

The chain has TRBV9 and TRBJ1-2; no clear D gene. Germline CDR1 SGDLS, CDR2 YYNGEE. This CDR3 spans 12 amino acids. V was pared by 3 bases and J by 4 bases, with 7 bases between. CDR3 protein: CASSGQSYGYTF. In DNA, the CDR3 is TGTGCCAGCAGCGGGCAGAGCTATGGCTACACCTTC.

CDR3 coding DNA: TGTGCCAGCAGTGAAGTATCGGGGGTGGATGGCTACACCTTC. It translates to CASSEVSGVDGYTF. The chain couples TRBV2 to TRBJ1-2; D possibly corresponds to TRBD1 (5 bases). The CDR3 length is 14 residues. CDR1 is SNHLY and CDR2 is FYNNEI in the germline V gene. V was pared by 1 base and J by 6 bases, with 12 bases between.

The chain uses TRBV27 and TRBJ2-2; D remains unclear. The V gene lost 2 bases and the J gene lost 6 bases, with 7 bases spanning the gap. The CDR3 covers 13 residues. Germline loops: CDR1 MNHEY, CDR2 SMNVEV (reference sequence). CDR3: CASSLEGAGELFF. The CDR3 DNA reads as TGTGCCAGCAGTTTAGAAGGCGCCGGGGAGCTGTTTTTT.

This clone showed up just once. The rearrangement uses TRBV10-2 and TRBJ2-5; D is uncertain. Deletions cut 8 bases from V and 0 bases from J, with 7 bases between. The CDR3 has 12 amino acids. Germline V CDR1 and CDR2: WSHSY, SAAADI. As DNA, the CDR3 is TGCGCCAGCGGAAGGGACCAAGAGACCCAGTACTTC. Protein: CASGRDQETQYF.

This chain connects TRBV5-1 to TRBJ2-1; D remains unclear. The V and J ends lost 5 bases and 8 bases respectively, with 11 bases between them. The length of the CDR3 is 12 residues. Per germline, CDR1 SGHRS and CDR2 YFSETQ. The CDR3 DNA sequence: TGCGCCAGCAGAGCAACGGCGGATGAGCAGTTCTTC. Its protein is CASRATADEQFF.

Only a few counts were recorded for this clone. This chain uses TRBV2 with TRBJ2-7; D remains unclear. V was pared by 3 bases and J by 2 bases, with 11 bases between. This CDR3 is 14 amino acids long. The germline V gene has CDR1 SNHLY and CDR2 FYNNEI. CDR3 nucleotides: TGTGCCAGCAGTGAGTTTGACAAGGCCTACGAGCAGTACTTC. Translating gives CASSEFDKAYEQYF.

The genes are TRBV21-1 and TRBJ1-1. TRBV21-1 is described as a pseudogene. The CDR3 sequence is 16 residues long. CDR3 sequence: CASSKVVTFMNTEAFF. In nucleotides, the CDR3 is TGTGCCAGCAGCAAAGTAGTAACATTCATGAACACTGAAGCTTTCTTT.

The V and J genes are TRBV25-1 and TRBJ1-2, with D perhaps matching TRBD1 (5 bases). The germline CDR1 and CDR2 sequences are MGHDK and SYGVNS. Trimming took off 0 bases at V and 3 bases at J, with 11 bases between the two ends. CDR3 length equals 15 residues. Here the CDR3 DNA reads TGTGCCAGCAGTGAATACGGGACGCTTGACTATGGCTACACCTTC. Translation gives CASSEYGTLDYGYTF.

The rearrangement links TRBV9 to TRBJ2-2, with unresolved D. The germline V gene has CDR1 SGDLS and CDR2 YYNGEE. The length of the CDR3 is 15 residues. V was shortened by 4 bases and J by 1 base, with 11 bases between the two germline ends. CDR3 in amino acids: CASSQPGENTGELFF. CDR3 sequence (DNA): TGTGCCAGCAGCCAACCCGGAGAGAACACCGGGGAGCTGTTTTTT.